The sequence of this T cell receptor beta chain was determined in a study of shared clonotypes between healthy human individuals. General study findings and limits: Although depth was large, rarefaction showed that sequencing of the sorted subsets was incomplete. Clonotype sharing across several donors was observed for around 4.5% of naive CD4 clonotypes. All-four-donor shared clonotypes had higher generation probabilities than non-shared clonotypes did.

With regard to this clone: Its antigen is unknown.

The assay was immunoSEQ multiplex PCR, and TCRdb's table has in-frame clones only and misses some. This sample carries approximately 2,300,000 clones, about nine tenths of them seen once, and the ten largest clones take more than 0.35%. The sample was naive CD4+ T cells from PBMCs. The subset denotes: CD45RA+ positively selected. This TCR derives from a man between 18 and 35 years old in good health. Some clones in this sample may be carry-over from other donors' samples.

The CDR3 protein is CASSLTGGVDGYTF. In DNA form, the CDR3 reads TGTGCCAGCAGTTTGACAGGGGGAGTCGATGGCTACACCTTC. This chain joins TRBV28 and TRBJ1-2; 9 nucleotides align to TRBD1. The CDR3 sequence is 14 residues long. Germline CDR1 MDHEN, CDR2 SYDVKM. V dropped 3 bases and J dropped 6; count of bases not matched to a gene: 5.